Below are 21 T cell receptor beta chains sequenced from a single sample in a study of blood T cell repertoires in COVID-19. Generated by immunoSEQ multiplex PCR, the TCRdb table keeps only in-frame clones and is missing some. The top ten clones hold 0.62% of a sample with 210,000 or so clones, 85% to 90% of them seen once. Sample: peripheral blood. The receptor set was obtained from a man aged 50 or older with acute or convalescent COVID-19.

This rearrangement joins TRBV6-5 to TRBJ2-3, with 9 bases aligning to TRBD2. From germline, CDR1 is MNHEY and CDR2 SVGAGI. V shed 0 bases, J shed 6 bases, and the junction held 4 bases outside the gene matches. The CDR3 length is 15 residues. The CDR3 coding sequence is TGTGCCAGCAGTTACTCGGGCGGGGGGGCCGATACGCAGTATTTT. Translation: CASSYSGGGADTQYF.

This clone was observed once. CDR3 coding DNA: TGTGCCAGCAGTTTGGGGGCTTGGAACACCGGGGAGCTGTTTTTT. Amino acids: CASSLGAWNTGELFF. The gene calls are TRBV27 and TRBJ2-2; possibly TRBD1 for D (6 bases). In germline, CDR1 is MNHEY, CDR2 SMNVEV (reference sequence). The CDR3 extends over 15 amino acids. V lost 3 bases to trimming and J lost 1 base, with 9 bases between them.

This sequence joins TRBV19 and TRBJ1-2; 7 positions match TRBD1. CDR3 size: 15 residues. The germline CDR1 and CDR2 sequences are LNHDA and SQIVND (reference sequence). The V segment lost 2 bases and the J segment 5 bases; nucleotides outside the gene matches: 8. CDR3 residues: CASSISLGTDYGYTF. In DNA form, the CDR3 reads TGTGCCAGTAGTATAAGTTTGGGGACAGATTATGGCTACACCTTC.

V usage is TRBV3-1 (or the pseudogene TRBV3-2) and J usage is TRBJ1-6; D is unclear. The CDR3 consists of 16 residues. Germline values: CDR1 LGHDT, CDR2 YNNKEL (reference sequence). V was shortened by 0 bases and J by 0 bases, with 6 bases between the two germline ends. The CDR3 nucleotides read TGTGCCAGCAGCCAAGATGTTAGCTCCTATAATTCACCCCTCCACTTT. Protein: CASSQDVSSYNSPLHF.

This clone is a singleton in its sample. The chain employs TRBV29-1 and TRBJ2-7; 11 bases are a match to TRBD1. V trimming: 3 bases; J trimming: 6 bases; junction bases outside the gene matches: 7. This CDR3 is built from 14 residues. CDR1 SQVTM and CDR2 ANQGSEA come from the germline V gene. DNA for the CDR3: TGCAGCGTTGAGTCAGGACAGGGGGCCAGCGAGCAGTACTTC. This gives the protein CSVESGQGASEQYF.

The chain couples TRBV28 to TRBJ1-2; 12 nucleotides align to TRBD1. From germline, CDR1 is MDHEN and CDR2 SYDVKM. Unmatched junction bases numbered 12, after V lost 3 bases and J lost 7 bases. This CDR3 has 17 amino acids. CDR3 protein: CASSFLMRDRGLAGYTF. The CDR3 DNA sequence: TGTGCCAGCAGTTTTTTAATGAGGGACAGGGGGCTTGCTGGCTACACCTTC.

This chain connects TRBV12-3 or TRBV12-4 to TRBJ1-4, with D uncertain. V lost 1 base and J lost 8, with 5 bases in between. The CDR3 covers 12 residues. The CDR3 sequence: CASSLDLEKLFF. The CDR3, as DNA: TGTGCCAGCAGTTTAGATCTGGAAAAACTGTTTTTT.

J is TRBJ2-3 and V is TRBV4-1; TRBD2 matches 12 bases. Unmatched junction bases numbered 8, after V lost 4 bases and J lost 3 bases. Germline CDR1 reads MGHRA; CDR2 reads YSYEKL. This CDR3 comprises 17 residues. The CDR3 DNA sequence: TGCGCCAGCAGCCTCCAGACTAGCGGGGGTGATACAGATACGCAGTATTTT. Encoded protein: CASSLQTSGGDTDTQYF.

This chain links TRBV28 with TRBJ1-6, with 10 bases lining up with TRBD1. CDR3 length: 16 amino acids. From germline, CDR1 is MDHEN and CDR2 SYDVKM. J lost 9 bases, V lost 7 bases, and 12 bases had no gene match. Here the CDR3 reads CASNLGGGQGGSPLHF. In DNA, the CDR3 is TGTGCCAGCAATCTTGGGGGTGGACAGGGGGGTTCACCCCTCCACTTT.

The chain couples TRBV3-1 (or the pseudogene TRBV3-2) to TRBJ2-5, with TRBD1 matching over 11 bases. In germline, CDR1 is LGHDT, CDR2 YNNKEL (reference sequence). V gave up 2 bases and J gave up 5 bases; unmatched junction bases: 10. This CDR3 spans 17 amino acids. CDR3 sequence reads: CASSQSRWDRGKETQYF. The CDR3 nucleotides are TGTGCCAGCAGCCAATCCCGTTGGGACAGGGGGAAGGAGACCCAGTACTTC.

This clone turned up a few times. This chain links TRBV10-1 with TRBJ1-1; D is perhaps TRBD1 (5 bases). The CDR3 is made up of 13 amino acids. Germline-derived CDR1 and CDR2 are WNHNN and SYGVQD (reference sequence). Trimming stripped 4 bases from V and 2 bases from J, with 8 bases between. The CDR3 DNA reads TGCGCCAGCAGTGGACAGCGTAACACTGAAGCTTTCTTT. This translates into CASSGQRNTEAFF.

This sequence joins TRBV30 and TRBJ1-6; TRBD1 might be the D (5 bases). The length of the CDR3 is 14 residues. Trimming took 2 bases from V and 7 from J, leaving 12 bases between them. CDR1 GTSNPN and CDR2 SVGIG come from the germline V gene (reference sequence). CDR3 loop: CAWSSGTGNSPLHF. CDR3 DNA sequence: TGTGCCTGGAGTAGCGGGACGGGAAATTCACCCCTCCACTTT.

V is TRBV28 and J is TRBJ2-7, with D possibly being TRBD1 (5 bases). CDR1 MDHEN and CDR2 SYDVKM come from the germline V gene. V lost 7 bases to trimming and J lost 2 bases, with 21 bases between them. CDR3 length: 16 amino acids. The CDR3 spells CASNSAGHPFAYEQYF. The CDR3 DNA sequence: TGTGCCAGCAATTCAGCTGGACACCCCTTCGCCTACGAGCAGTACTTC.

V usage is TRBV5-1 and J usage is TRBJ1-2; 7 nucleotides agree with TRBD1. This CDR3 has 14 amino acids. Germline V lookup: CDR1 SGHRS, CDR2 YFSETQ. The V gene end was trimmed by 2 bases and the J gene end by 8 bases; junction bases not matched to a gene: 9. For the CDR3, the DNA is TGCGCCAGCAGCTTTCAGGGGGGCGATCGGGGCTACACCTTC. Residues: CASSFQGGDRGYTF.

The rearrangement uses TRBV28 and TRBJ1-5; TRBD1 might be the D (5 bases). The CDR3 is 15 residues long. V was pared by 6 bases and J by 3 bases, with 15 bases between. The germline V gene has CDR1 MDHEN and CDR2 SYDVKM. CDR3 sequence: CASRMGLDPNQPQHF. In nucleotides, the CDR3 is TGTGCCAGCAGAATGGGACTGGACCCCAATCAGCCCCAGCATTTT.

This chain joins TRBV13 and TRBJ2-1; no reliable D call. Per the germline V gene, CDR1 is PRHDT and CDR2 is FYEKMQ (reference sequence). This CDR3 has 14 amino acids. The V gene lost 1 base and the J gene lost 9 bases, with 13 bases spanning the gap. The CDR3 is CASSLDALVSEQFF. In DNA, the CDR3 is TGTGCCAGCAGCTTAGACGCTCTAGTTAGTGAGCAGTTCTTC.

This sequence joins TRBV28 and TRBJ2-7; no clear D. V shed 6 bases and J shed 2 bases, with 8 bases lying between them. The CDR3 contains 12 residues. The V gene's germline CDR1 is MDHEN and CDR2 SYDVKM. The CDR3 loop reads CASSSTPYEQYF. The DNA of the CDR3 is TGTGCCAGCAGCTCAACACCCTACGAGCAGTACTTC.

This clone has a single count. This rearrangement joins TRBV4-2 to TRBJ1-3; no firm D call. CDR1 and CDR2 from the germline V gene are LGHNA and YNFKEQ. This CDR3 spans 13 amino acids. V lost 0 bases to trimming and J lost 6 bases, with 6 bases between them. The CDR3 reads CASSQDRENTIYF. The CDR3 DNA is TGTGCCAGCAGCCAAGACCGGGAAAACACCATATATTTT.

This clone was observed a handful of times. The rearrangement links TRBV30 to TRBJ2-5; the D gene is possibly TRBD1 (6 bases). V dropped 1 base and J dropped 5 bases, with 11 bases sitting between them. This CDR3 is 13 amino acids long. Germline CDR1 and CDR2: GTSNPN and SVGIG (reference sequence). The CDR3 region has the DNA TGTGCCTGGAGTGGGGCAGGGGCCGAGACCCAGTACTTC. Its protein is CAWSGAGAETQYF.

The CDR3 is CATATLNNSYEQYF. CDR3 nucleotide sequence: TGTGCCACCGCAACTCTGAATAACTCCTACGAGCAGTACTTC. V gene TRBV11-2 combines with J gene TRBJ2-7; D unclear. V was trimmed by 10 bases and J by 0 bases, leaving 16 bases between them. Germline V lookup: CDR1 SGHAT, CDR2 FQNNGV. The CDR3 has 14 residues.

CDR3 sequence: CAISGEGSNTEAFF. The CDR3 DNA reads TGTGCCATCAGCGGGGAGGGATCGAACACTGAAGCTTTCTTT. This chain connects TRBV10-3 to TRBJ1-1; no definite D call. The CDR3 has 14 residues. V was clipped by 6 bases and J by 1 base, with 12 bases between them. In germline, CDR1 is ENHRY, CDR2 SYGVKD.